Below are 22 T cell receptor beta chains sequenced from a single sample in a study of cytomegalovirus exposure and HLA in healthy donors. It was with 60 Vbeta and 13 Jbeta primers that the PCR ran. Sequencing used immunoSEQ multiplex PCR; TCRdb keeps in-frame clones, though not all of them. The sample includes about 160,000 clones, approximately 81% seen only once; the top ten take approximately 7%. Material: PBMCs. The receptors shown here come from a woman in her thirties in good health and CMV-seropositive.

The CDR3 DNA reads as TGTGCCTGGAGTATCTCTGAGTCCTCTGGCTACACCTTC. Its translation: CAWSISESSGYTF. This rearrangement joins TRBV30 to TRBJ1-2; no definite D call. The CDR3 spans 13 residues. With 2 bases removed from V and 7 bases from J, the gap between germline ends came to 14 bases. Germline V gene data show CDR1 as GTSNPN and CDR2 as SVGIG (reference sequence).

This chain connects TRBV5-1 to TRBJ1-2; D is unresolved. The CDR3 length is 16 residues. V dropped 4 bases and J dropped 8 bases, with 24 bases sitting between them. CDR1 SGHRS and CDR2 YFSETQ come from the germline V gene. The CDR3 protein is CASSPGQARVVYGYTF. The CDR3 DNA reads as TGCGCCAGCAGCCCTGGCCAGGCGCGGGTGGTTTACGGCTACACCTTC.

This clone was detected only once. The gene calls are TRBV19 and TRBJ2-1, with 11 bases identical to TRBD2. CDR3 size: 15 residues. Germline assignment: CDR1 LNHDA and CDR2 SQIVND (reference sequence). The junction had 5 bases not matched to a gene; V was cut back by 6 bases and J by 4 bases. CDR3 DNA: TGTGCCAGTAGCAGACTAGCGGGGACATACAATGAGCAGTTCTTC. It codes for CASSRLAGTYNEQFF.

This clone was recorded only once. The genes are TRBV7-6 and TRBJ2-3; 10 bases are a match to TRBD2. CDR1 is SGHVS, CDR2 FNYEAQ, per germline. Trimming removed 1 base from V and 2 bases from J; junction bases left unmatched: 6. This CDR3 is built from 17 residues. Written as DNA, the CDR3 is TGTGCCAGCAGCTTAGGACTCCTAGCGGGGGCCACAGATACGCAGTATTTT. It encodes CASSLGLLAGATDTQYF.

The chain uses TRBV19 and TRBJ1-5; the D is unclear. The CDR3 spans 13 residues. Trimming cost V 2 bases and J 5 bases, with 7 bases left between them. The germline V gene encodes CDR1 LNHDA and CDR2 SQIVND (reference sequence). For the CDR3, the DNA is TGTGCCAGTAGTATAATGCAGGATCAGCCCCAGCATTTT. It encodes CASSIMQDQPQHF.

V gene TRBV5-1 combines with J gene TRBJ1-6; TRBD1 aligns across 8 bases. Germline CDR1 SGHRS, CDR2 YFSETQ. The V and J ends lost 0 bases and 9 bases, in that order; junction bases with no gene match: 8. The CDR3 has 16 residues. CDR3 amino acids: CASSLDGQGMGSPLHF. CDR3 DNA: TGCGCCAGCAGCTTGGACGGACAGGGCATGGGTTCACCCCTCCACTTT.

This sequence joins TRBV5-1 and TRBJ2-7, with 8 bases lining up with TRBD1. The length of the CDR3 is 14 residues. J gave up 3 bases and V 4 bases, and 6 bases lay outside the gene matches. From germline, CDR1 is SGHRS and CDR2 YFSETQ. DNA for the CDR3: TGCGCCAGCAGCCTACAGGGGGTCCGCTACGAGCAGTACTTC. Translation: CASSLQGVRYEQYF.

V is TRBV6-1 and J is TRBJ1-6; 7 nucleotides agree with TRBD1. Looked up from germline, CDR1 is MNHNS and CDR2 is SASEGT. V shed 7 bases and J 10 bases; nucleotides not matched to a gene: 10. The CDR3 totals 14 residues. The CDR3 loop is CASIQQGRWSPLHF. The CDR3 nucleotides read TGTGCCAGCATTCAACAGGGGAGATGGTCACCCCTCCACTTT.

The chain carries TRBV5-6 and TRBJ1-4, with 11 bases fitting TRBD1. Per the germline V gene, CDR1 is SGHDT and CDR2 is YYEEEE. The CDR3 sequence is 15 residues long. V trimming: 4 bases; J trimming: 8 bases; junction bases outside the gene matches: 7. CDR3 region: CASSHGQGANEKLFF. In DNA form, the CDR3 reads TGTGCCAGCAGCCACGGACAGGGGGCAAACGAAAAACTGTTTTTT.

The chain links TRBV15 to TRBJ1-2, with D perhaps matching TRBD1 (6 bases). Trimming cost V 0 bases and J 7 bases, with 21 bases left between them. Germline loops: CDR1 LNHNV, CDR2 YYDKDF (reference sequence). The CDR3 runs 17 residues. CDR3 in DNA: TGTGCCACCAGCAGAGATCTTATACAGGGTCTGGCAGCTGGCTACACCTTC. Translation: CATSRDLIQGLAAGYTF.

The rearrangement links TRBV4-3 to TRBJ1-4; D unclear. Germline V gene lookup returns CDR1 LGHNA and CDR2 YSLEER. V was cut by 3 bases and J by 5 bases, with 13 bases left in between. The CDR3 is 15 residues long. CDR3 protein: CASSQRAGFNEKLFF. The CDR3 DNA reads TGCGCCAGCAGCCAGCGAGCAGGTTTCAATGAAAAACTGTTTTTT.

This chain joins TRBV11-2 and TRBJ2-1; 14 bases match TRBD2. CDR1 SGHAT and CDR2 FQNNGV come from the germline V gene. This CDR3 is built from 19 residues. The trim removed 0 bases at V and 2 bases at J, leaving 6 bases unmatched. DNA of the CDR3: TGTGCCAGCAGCTTAGATTCGGGACTAGCGGGGGCAACCTACAATGAGCAGTTCTTC. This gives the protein CASSLDSGLAGATYNEQFF.

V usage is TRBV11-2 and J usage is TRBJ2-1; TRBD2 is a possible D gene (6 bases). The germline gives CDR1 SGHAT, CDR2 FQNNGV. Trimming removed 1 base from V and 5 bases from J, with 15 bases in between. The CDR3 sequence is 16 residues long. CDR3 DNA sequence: TGTGCCAGCAGCTTAGCCCCGTTTGGAGGGAACAATGAGCAGTTCTTC. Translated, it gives CASSLAPFGGNNEQFF.

CDR3 residues: CACRPNRGLTGELFF. CDR3 DNA sequence: TGTGCCTGCCGCCCAAACAGGGGCCTCACCGGGGAGCTGTTTTTT. The chain links TRBV30 to TRBJ2-2, with 7 bases identical to TRBD1. The CDR3 has 15 residues. Germline V lookup: CDR1 GTSNPN, CDR2 SVGIG (reference sequence). Trimming took 6 bases from V and 4 from J; bases not matched to a gene: 11.

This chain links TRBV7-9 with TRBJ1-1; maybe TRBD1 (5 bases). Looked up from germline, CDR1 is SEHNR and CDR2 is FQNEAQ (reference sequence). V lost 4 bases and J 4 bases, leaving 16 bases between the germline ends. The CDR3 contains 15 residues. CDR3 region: CASSYADLGGTEAFF. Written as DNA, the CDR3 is TGTGCCAGCAGCTACGCGGACCTCGGGGGCACTGAAGCTTTCTTT.

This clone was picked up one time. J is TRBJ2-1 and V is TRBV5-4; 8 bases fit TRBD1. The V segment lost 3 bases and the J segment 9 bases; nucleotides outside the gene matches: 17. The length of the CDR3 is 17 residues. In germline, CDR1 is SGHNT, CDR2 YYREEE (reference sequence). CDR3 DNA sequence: TGTGCCAGCAGCTCCTGGCCCAGGCAGGGGGCGATGGGTGAGCAGTTCTTC. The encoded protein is CASSSWPRQGAMGEQFF.

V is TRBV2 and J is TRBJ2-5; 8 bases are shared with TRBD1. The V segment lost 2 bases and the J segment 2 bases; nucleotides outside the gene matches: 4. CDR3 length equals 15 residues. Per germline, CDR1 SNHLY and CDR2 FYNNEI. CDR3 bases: TGTGCCAGCAGTGAACGTAGGGACAGGCAAGAGACCCAGTACTTC. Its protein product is CASSERRDRQETQYF.

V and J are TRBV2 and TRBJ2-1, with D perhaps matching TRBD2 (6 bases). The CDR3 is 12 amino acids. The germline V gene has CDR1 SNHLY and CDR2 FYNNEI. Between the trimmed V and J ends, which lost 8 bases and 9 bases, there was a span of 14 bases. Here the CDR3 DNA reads TGTGCCAGCGCCTTTGAGGGAGGTGAGCAGTTCTTC. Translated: CASAFEGGEQFF. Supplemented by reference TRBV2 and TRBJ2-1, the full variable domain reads EPEVTQTPSHQVTQMGQEVILRCVPISNHLYFYWYRQILGQKVEFLVSFYNNEISEKSEIFDDQFSVERPDGSNFTLKIRSTKLEDSAMYFCASAFEGGEQFFGPGTRLTVL.

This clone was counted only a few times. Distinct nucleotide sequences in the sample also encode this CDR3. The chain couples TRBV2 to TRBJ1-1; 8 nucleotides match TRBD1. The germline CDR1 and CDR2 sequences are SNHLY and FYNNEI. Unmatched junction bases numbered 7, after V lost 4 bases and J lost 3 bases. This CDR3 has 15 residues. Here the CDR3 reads CASSVQGARDTEAFF. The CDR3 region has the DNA TGTGCCAGCAGTGTGCAGGGGGCGCGGGACACTGAAGCTTTCTTT.

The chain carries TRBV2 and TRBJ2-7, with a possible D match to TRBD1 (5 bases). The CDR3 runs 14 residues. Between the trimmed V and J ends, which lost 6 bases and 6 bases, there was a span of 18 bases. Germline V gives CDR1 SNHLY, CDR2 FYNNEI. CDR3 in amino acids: CASSWSGYASEQYF. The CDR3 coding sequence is TGTGCCAGCAGCTGGTCAGGGTACGCCTCCGAGCAGTACTTC.

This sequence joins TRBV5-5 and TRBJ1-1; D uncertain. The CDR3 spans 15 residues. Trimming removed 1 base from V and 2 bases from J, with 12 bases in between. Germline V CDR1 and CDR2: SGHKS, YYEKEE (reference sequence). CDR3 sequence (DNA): TGTGCCAGCAGCTTGCACGGTGTAGTTAACACTGAAGCTTTCTTT. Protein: CASSLHGVVNTEAFF.

This CDR3 is CASSIRQGPNSPLHF. The DNA of the CDR3 is TGTGCCAGCAGTATCAGACAGGGCCCTAATTCACCCCTCCACTTT. The chain couples TRBV6-5 to TRBJ1-6, with 7 bases that match TRBD1. The CDR3 extends over 15 amino acids. CDR1 and CDR2 from the germline V gene are MNHEY and SVGAGI. Trimming took 5 bases from V and 6 from J; bases not matched to a gene: 7.